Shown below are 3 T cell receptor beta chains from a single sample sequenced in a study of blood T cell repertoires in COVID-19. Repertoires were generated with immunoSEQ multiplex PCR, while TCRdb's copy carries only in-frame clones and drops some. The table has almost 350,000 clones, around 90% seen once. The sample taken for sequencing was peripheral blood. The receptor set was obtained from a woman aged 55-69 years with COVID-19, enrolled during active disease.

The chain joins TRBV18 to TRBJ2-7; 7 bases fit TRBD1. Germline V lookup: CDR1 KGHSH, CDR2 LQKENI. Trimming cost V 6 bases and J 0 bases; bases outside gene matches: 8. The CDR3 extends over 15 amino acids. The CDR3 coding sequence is TGTGCCAGCTCGATAGGGACAGCTAGCTCCTACGAGCAGTACTTC. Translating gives CASSIGTASSYEQYF.

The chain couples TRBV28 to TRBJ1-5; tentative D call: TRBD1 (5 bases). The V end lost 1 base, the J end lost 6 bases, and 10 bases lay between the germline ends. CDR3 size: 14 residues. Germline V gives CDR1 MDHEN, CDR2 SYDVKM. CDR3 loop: CASSLFGRAQPQHF. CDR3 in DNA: TGTGCCAGCAGTTTATTCGGCAGGGCTCAGCCCCAGCATTTT.

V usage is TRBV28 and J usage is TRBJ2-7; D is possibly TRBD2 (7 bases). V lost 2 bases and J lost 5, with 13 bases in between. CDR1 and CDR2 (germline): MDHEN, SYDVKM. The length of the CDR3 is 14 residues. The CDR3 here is CASSLGGALHEQYF. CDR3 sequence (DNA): TGTGCCAGCAGTTTAGGGGGGGCCCTGCACGAGCAGTACTTC.